A selection of T cell receptor beta chains follows, all from one sample in a study of beta chain features in type 1 diabetes. Using immunoSEQ multiplex PCR, the repertoire was profiled, and TCRdb retains in-frame clones only, with some absent. Here the sample spans about 68,000 clones, nearly 50% being singletons. Source material: central memory CD4+ T cells from blood. Receptors originate from a young man with type 1 diabetes. CDR3s include the opening cysteine and the closing phenylalanine or tryptophan. A D gene is named only where the DNA matches it firmly. Clone size is shown for a subset of rows, as once, few, many or a class of expanded clone.

abundance	d_gene	v_gene	j_gene	CDR3nt	CDR3aa
NA	NA	TRBV11-2	TRBJ1-2	TGTGCCAGCAGCGTCGGGGACAAAGGGGGCTACACCTTC	CASSVGDKGGYTF
NA	NA	TRBV7-2	TRBJ2-3	TGTGCCAGCAGCTTAACATGGGCCGTCGATACGCAGTATTTT	CASSLTWAVDTQYF
NA	TRBD1	TRBV5-6	TRBJ1-5	TGTGCCAGCAGCTTCGGACAGGGGTATCAGCCCCAGCATTTT	CASSFGQGYQPQHF
NA	TRBD1	TRBV6-6	TRBJ2-2	TGTGCCAGCAGGCCAGGGGGTTTCACCGGGGAGCTGTTTTTT	CASRPGGFTGELFF
NA	NA	TRBV20-1	TRBJ1-1	TGCAGTGCTAACTCCTGGACTGAAGCTTTCTTT	CSANSWTEAFF
NA	NA	TRBV5-1	TRBJ1-6	TGCGCCAGCAGCTTGGTTCAGGCTAATAATTCACCCCTCCACTTT	CASSLVQANNSPLHF
once	TRBD1	TRBV6-5	TRBJ2-5	TGTGCCAGCAGAAAAGGGGGCGCGGAGACCCAGTACTTC	CASRKGGAETQYF
NA	TRBD1	TRBV5-1	TRBJ1-6	TGCGCCAGCAGCTTGGCGGGACAGATGGATTCACCCCTCCACTTT	CASSLAGQMDSPLHF
NA	NA	TRBV7-2	TRBJ2-3	TGTGCCAGCAGCTTATACTTAGAGACAGATACGCAGTATTTT	CASSLYLETDTQYF
NA	TRBD2	TRBV15	TRBJ2-3	TGTGCCACCAGCAGGGGGACTAGCGGGAGGACAGATACGCAGTATTTT	CATSRGTSGRTDTQYF
many	TRBD1	TRBV30	TRBJ1-6	TGTGCCTGGTTGACAGGGGGCAATTCACCCCTCCACTTT	CAWLTGGNSPLHF